The 28 T cell receptor beta chains below come from one sample, sequenced in a study of neoadjuvant nivolumab and ipilimumab in lung cancer. Here immunoSEQ multiplex PCR was the method, and the copy in TCRdb shows in-frame clones only, minus some. The sample shows about 7,300 clones, 85% to 90% of them seen only once. This specimen was tumor tissue, taken after neoadjuvant nivolumab, alone or with ipilimumab, at or shortly before surgery. The source of these receptors is an adult with non-small cell lung cancer.

This chain connects TRBV5-6 to TRBJ1-6, with D uncertain. Germline values: CDR1 SGHDT, CDR2 YYEEEE. The V gene lost 2 bases and the J gene lost 9 bases, with 6 bases spanning the gap. CDR3 size: 12 residues. In nucleotides, the CDR3 is TGTGCCAGCAGCTTATGGGGTTCACCCCTCCACTTT. It yields the protein CASSLWGSPLHF.

This clone was seen a single time. The CDR3 loop reads CASSSQGEHGYTF. CDR3 sequence (DNA): TGTGCCAGCAGCTCACAGGGAGAGCATGGCTACACCTTC. This chain connects TRBV7-9 to TRBJ1-2, with TRBD1 as a possible D gene (6 bases). The germline V gene has CDR1 SEHNR and CDR2 FQNEAQ (reference sequence). There are 13 residues in the CDR3. Trimming cost V 4 bases and J 6 bases, with 12 bases left between them.

This sequence joins TRBV30 and TRBJ2-3; maybe TRBD2 (6 bases). The germline V and J ends were trimmed by 1 base and 1 base, with 12 bases remaining between them. Germline V CDR1 and CDR2: GTSNPN, SVGIG (reference sequence). The CDR3 contains 15 residues. The CDR3 DNA reads TGTGCCTGGAGTGCACTAGCCATCGGCACAGATACGCAGTATTTT. It encodes CAWSALAIGTDTQYF.

The V call is TRBV4-2, the J call TRBJ1-1; weak D call: TRBD1 (6 bases). Between the trimmed V and J ends, which lost 0 bases and 4 bases, there was a span of 9 bases. Germline loops: CDR1 LGHNA, CDR2 YNFKEQ. The length of the CDR3 is 14 residues. The DNA for the CDR3 is TGTGCCAGCAGCCAAGATGCCAGGGGCACTGAAGCTTTCTTT. It encodes CASSQDARGTEAFF.

The V call is TRBV5-1, the J call TRBJ2-2, with 11 bases aligning to TRBD1. Germline-derived CDR1 and CDR2 are SGHRS and YFSETQ. The CDR3 consists of 17 residues. V lost 4 bases, J lost 5 bases, and 10 bases stayed unmatched. The DNA of the CDR3 is TGCGCCAGCAGCCCCTCAGGGACAGGGGGGAATACCGGGGAGCTGTTTTTT. Translation: CASSPSGTGGNTGELFF.

The rearrangement joins TRBV9 to TRBJ2-1, with 14 nucleotides matching TRBD2. Germline assignment: CDR1 SGDLS and CDR2 YYNGEE. This CDR3 spans 16 amino acids. V lost 4 bases, J lost 6 bases, and 6 bases stayed unmatched. The DNA for the CDR3 is TGTGCCAGCAGCCTTCCTGGACTAGCGGGGGGCAATGAGCAGTTCTTC. Its protein product is CASSLPGLAGGNEQFF. The full variable domain, in which reference TRBV9 and TRBJ2-1 provide the parts outside the CDR3, is DSGVTQTPKHLITATGQRVTLRCSPRSGDLSVYWYQQSLDQGLQFLIQYYNGEERAKGNILERFSAQQFPDLHSELNLSSLELGDSALYFCASSLPGLAGGNEQFFGPGTRLTVL.

The chain recombines TRBV6-5 with TRBJ2-7; either TRBD1 or TRBD2 may supply D (5 bases each). This CDR3 comprises 16 residues. The ends were cut back, 2 bases at V and 0 bases at J, with 14 bases in the middle. Germline CDR1 reads MNHEY; CDR2 reads SVGAGI. The CDR3 sequence: CASSYMGVDISYEQYF. The CDR3 DNA follows: TGTGCCAGCAGTTACATGGGGGTCGACATCTCCTACGAGCAGTACTTC.

This clone was seen only a few times. The V and J genes are TRBV6-5 and TRBJ1-6, with D unresolved. The CDR3 extends over 10 amino acids. Germline V CDR1 and CDR2: MNHEY, SVGAGI. The CDR3 reads CASGVRPLHF. The CDR3 bases are TGTGCTTCTGGGGTGAGGCCCCTCCACTTT.

CDR3 DNA: TGCGCCAGCAGAACGGGGACAGGGGCGTATTCACCCCTCCACTTT. It specifies CASRTGTGAYSPLHF. V gene TRBV5-1 combines with J gene TRBJ1-6, with TRBD1 matching over 10 bases. The CDR3 extends over 15 amino acids. Germline V gene sequence: CDR1 SGHRS, CDR2 YFSETQ. V was pared by 5 bases and J by 8 bases, with 7 bases of the junction left unmatched.

The V gene is TRBV10-3, the J gene TRBJ1-1, with a weak D call TRBD1 (5 bases). CDR1 and CDR2 (germline): ENHRY, SYGVKD. The CDR3 runs 14 residues. Between the trimmed V and J ends, which lost 4 bases and 6 bases, there was a span of 15 bases. The CDR3 sequence is CAISVAWDDSEAFF. CDR3 coding DNA: TGTGCCATCAGTGTAGCGTGGGACGACTCTGAAGCTTTCTTT.

The V call is TRBV10-3, the J call TRBJ1-5; no definite D call. The length of the CDR3 is 13 residues. Trimming cost V 6 bases and J 0 bases, with 6 bases left between them. Germline-derived CDR1 and CDR2 are ENHRY and SYGVKD. The CDR3 region is CAISLGSNQPQHF. The DNA of the CDR3 is TGTGCCATCAGCCTTGGTAGCAATCAGCCCCAGCATTTT.

This chain links TRBV28 with TRBJ1-6; D perhaps matches TRBD1 (5 bases). Germline assignment: CDR1 MDHEN and CDR2 SYDVKM. The V gene lost 6 bases and the J gene lost 10 bases, with 16 bases spanning the gap. This CDR3 is 14 amino acids long. The CDR3 loop is CASRSGTLGSPLHF. The CDR3 DNA follows: TGTGCCAGCAGATCCGGGACCCTGGGGTCACCCCTCCACTTT.

This chain joins TRBV5-1 and TRBJ2-3; D gene uncertain. The CDR3 has 13 amino acids. Germline CDR1 is SGHRS and CDR2 is YFSETQ. Deletions cut 4 bases from V and 2 bases from J, with 8 bases between. As DNA, the CDR3 is TGCGCCAGCAGCGATGGCCCCACAGATACGCAGTATTTT. This codes for CASSDGPTDTQYF.

The chain has TRBV7-2 and TRBJ2-3; a possible D gene is TRBD2 (5 bases). CDR3 length equals 14 residues. Per germline, CDR1 SGHTA and CDR2 FQGNSA. V was clipped by 1 base and J by 2 bases, with 7 bases between them. In nucleotides, the CDR3 is TGTGCCAGCAGCTTAGGAGGGTACACAGATACGCAGTATTTT. It specifies CASSLGGYTDTQYF.

The chain uses TRBV5-4 and TRBJ2-6; TRBD1 matches at 10 bases. CDR1 and CDR2 from the germline V gene are SGHNT and YYREEE (reference sequence). The CDR3 is 17 amino acids. The ends lost 4 bases at V and 0 bases at J; junction bases unmatched: 4. The CDR3 nucleotides are TGTGCCAGCAGCGCGGGACAGGGGACCTCTGGGGCCAACGTCCTGACTTTC. Amino acids: CASSAGQGTSGANVLTF. Full variable domain (rest looked up from reference TRBV5-4 and TRBJ2-6): ETGVTQSPTHLIKTRGQQVTLRCSSQSGHNTVSWYQQALGQGPQFIFQYYREEENGRGNFPPRFSGLQFPNYSSELNVNALELDDSALYLCASSAGQGTSGANVLTFGAGSRLTVL.

The rearrangement links TRBV9 to TRBJ2-1; D is undetermined. V was pared by 4 bases and J by 10 bases, with 12 bases between. The V gene's germline CDR1 is SGDLS and CDR2 YYNGEE. This CDR3 contains 12 residues. The CDR3 DNA sequence: TGTGCCAGCAGCCCACGGATGGGGGAGCAGTTCTTC. The encoded protein is CASSPRMGEQFF.

The rearrangement links TRBV18 to TRBJ1-6, with a weak D call TRBD1 (5 bases). The V end was cut by 4 bases, the J end by 8 bases, with 9 bases between. This CDR3 has 13 amino acids. Germline loops: CDR1 KGHSH, CDR2 LQKENI. The chain's CDR3 is CASSRGGDSPLHF. The CDR3, as DNA: TGTGCCAGCTCACGGGGGGGGGATTCACCCCTCCACTTT.

The chain couples TRBV10-3 to TRBJ1-2, with unresolved D. With 2 bases removed from V and 2 bases from J, the gap between germline ends came to 15 bases. CDR3 length equals 16 residues. CDR1 and CDR2 (germline): ENHRY, SYGVKD. The CDR3 sequence is CAISEGSFIPNYGYTF. CDR3 sequence (DNA): TGTGCCATCAGTGAGGGGTCCTTCATCCCCAACTATGGCTACACCTTC.

The CDR3 sequence: CASSAGLTGLMLGTEAFF. CDR3 nucleotide sequence: TGTGCCAGCAGCGCGGGCCTTACGGGGCTAATGTTAGGCACTGAAGCTTTCTTT. The rearrangement uses TRBV9 and TRBJ1-1; D may be TRBD1 (5 bases). The CDR3 is made up of 18 amino acids. Germline V gene sequence: CDR1 SGDLS, CDR2 YYNGEE. Trimming took 3 bases from V and 4 from J, leaving 25 bases between them.

The CDR3 DNA reads TGTGCCAGCAGTGAAGTACCGCCCGCCCCCCTCCACTTT. It codes for CASSEVPPAPLHF. V gene TRBV6-1 combines with J gene TRBJ1-6; D is unresolved. The CDR3 length is 13 residues. With 1 base removed from V and 13 bases from J, the gap between germline ends came to 11 bases. Germline V CDR1 and CDR2: MNHNS, SASEGT.

In this sample, this clone turned up a few times. The CDR3 is CASSLFGTGHIASTDTQYF. The DNA for the CDR3 is TGTGCCAGCTCACTTTTCGGGACAGGGCACATAGCTAGCACAGATACGCAGTATTTT. This chain links TRBV18 with TRBJ2-3, with TRBD1 identical over 9 bases. This CDR3 is built from 19 residues. Germline assignment: CDR1 KGHSH and CDR2 LQKENI. Germline trimming cut 4 bases from V and 0 bases from J; bases unmatched to any gene: 14.

This clone was recorded only once. CDR3 in amino acids: CASSLADMRTDTQYF. CDR3 nucleotide sequence: TGCGCCAGCAGCTTGGCAGACATGCGCACAGATACGCAGTATTTT. J is TRBJ2-3 and V is TRBV5-1; no firm D call. Germline assignment: CDR1 SGHRS and CDR2 YFSETQ. CDR3 length: 15 amino acids. The V end lost 0 bases, the J end lost 1 base, and 9 bases lay between the germline ends.

This rearrangement joins TRBV5-1 to TRBJ1-1; tentatively, D is TRBD1 (6 bases). This CDR3 has 16 residues. CDR1 and CDR2 from the germline V gene are SGHRS and YFSETQ. V was pared by 0 bases and J by 3 bases, with 15 bases between. The CDR3 DNA reads TGCGCCAGCAGCTTGGGGTGGGGGGGCGCGGACACTGAAGCTTTCTTT. Amino acid sequence: CASSLGWGGADTEAFF.

The chain uses TRBV10-1 and TRBJ1-5, with D uncertain. The germline V gene has CDR1 WNHNN and CDR2 SYGVQD (reference sequence). Trimming took 8 bases from V and 6 from J, leaving 11 bases between them. CDR3 length: 12 residues. DNA for the CDR3: TGCGCCAGCGGCCGACGGGGTCAGCCCCAGCATTTT. It is translated as CASGRRGQPQHF.

This chain links TRBV5-1 with TRBJ1-6; TRBD1 agrees at 11 bases. The ends lost 3 bases at V and 9 bases at J; junction bases unmatched: 8. From germline, CDR1 is SGHRS and CDR2 YFSETQ. The CDR3 length is 16 residues. CDR3 DNA sequence: TGCGCCAGCAGCTATCAGGACAGGGGGCTAACTTCACCCCTCCACTTT. This codes for CASSYQDRGLTSPLHF.

The rearrangement uses TRBV6-4 and TRBJ2-1; TRBD2 is a possible D gene (6 bases). Germline assignment: CDR1 MRHNA and CDR2 SNTAGT. Trimming stripped 1 base from V and 9 bases from J, with 10 bases between. This CDR3 contains 13 residues. Written as DNA, the CDR3 is TGTGCCAGCAGTGACTTCCAGGGAGGTGAGCAGTTCTTC. As protein: CASSDFQGGEQFF.

In its sample, this clone was seen once. The chain joins TRBV7-2 to TRBJ2-3; unclear D gene. This CDR3 has 14 amino acids. Germline loops: CDR1 SGHTA, CDR2 FQGNSA. V lost 3 bases and J 2 bases, leaving 9 bases between the germline ends. Written as DNA, the CDR3 is TGTGCCAGCAGCTTGTATAGGGCCACAGATACGCAGTATTTT. This codes for CASSLYRATDTQYF.

This clone was observed once. The chain carries TRBV5-6 and TRBJ2-2; 9 nucleotides align to TRBD1. The germline V gene has CDR1 SGHDT and CDR2 YYEEEE. Trimming took 2 bases from V and 2 from J; bases not matched to a gene: 7. CDR3 length: 17 residues. The CDR3 sequence is CASSLLQGQGNTGELFF. The CDR3 DNA follows: TGTGCCAGCAGCTTATTGCAGGGACAGGGCAACACCGGGGAGCTGTTTTTT.